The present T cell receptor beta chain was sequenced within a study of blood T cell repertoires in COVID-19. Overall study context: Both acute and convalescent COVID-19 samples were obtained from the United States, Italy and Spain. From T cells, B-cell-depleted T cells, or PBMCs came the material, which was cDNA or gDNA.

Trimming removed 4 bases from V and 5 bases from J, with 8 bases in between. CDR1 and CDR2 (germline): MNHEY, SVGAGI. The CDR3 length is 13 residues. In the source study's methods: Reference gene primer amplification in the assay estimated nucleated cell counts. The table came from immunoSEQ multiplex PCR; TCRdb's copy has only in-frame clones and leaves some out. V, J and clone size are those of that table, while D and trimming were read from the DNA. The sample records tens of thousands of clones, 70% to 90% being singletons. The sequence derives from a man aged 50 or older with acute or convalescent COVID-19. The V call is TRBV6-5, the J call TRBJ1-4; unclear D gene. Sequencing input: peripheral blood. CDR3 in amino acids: CASSLAGNEKLFF. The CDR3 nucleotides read TGTGCCAGCAGTTTAGCGGGAAATGAAAAACTGTTTTTT.